A selection of T cell receptor beta chains follows, all from one sample in a study of shared clonotypes between healthy human individuals. Generated by immunoSEQ multiplex PCR, the TCRdb table keeps only in-frame clones and is missing some. Among hundreds of thousands of clones listed, about 80% were seen once. The sequenced material came from memory CD4+ T cells sorted from blood. These receptor sequences come from a woman in her 30s in good health. The CDR3 runs from the conserved cysteine through the conserved F or W. The order of the fields is V gene, J gene, clone size, D gene, CDR3 protein, CDR3 DNA. The D gene is left open where the match is weak. Some rows have no size entry. The others give once, few or many, or a class for an expanded clone.

v_call: TRBV5-8
j_call: TRBJ2-3
clone_size: -
d_call: -
cdr3_aa: CASSQGRRSSTDTQYF
cdr3_nt: TGTGCCAGCAGCCAGGGACGTAGATCGAGCACAGATACGCAGTATTTT

v_call: TRBV28
j_call: TRBJ1-5
clone_size: -
d_call: -
cdr3_aa: CASSSGGYLNQPQHF
cdr3_nt: TGTGCCAGCAGCTCCGGGGGCTACCTCAATCAGCCCCAGCATTTT

v_call: TRBV7-2
j_call: TRBJ2-1
clone_size: -
d_call: TRBD2
cdr3_aa: CASSLASGSGNEQFF
cdr3_nt: TGTGCCAGCAGCTTAGCTAGCGGGAGCGGGAATGAGCAGTTCTTC

v_call: TRBV2
j_call: TRBJ1-5
clone_size: -
d_call: -
cdr3_aa: CASSDEGGNQPQHF
cdr3_nt: TGTGCCAGCAGTGACGAGGGCGGCAATCAGCCCCAGCATTTT

v_call: TRBV6-1
j_call: TRBJ2-7
clone_size: -
d_call: -
cdr3_aa: CASSETGRGWWEQYF
cdr3_nt: TGTGCCAGCAGTGAAACGGGCAGGGGTTGGTGGGAGCAGTACTTC

v_call: TRBV5-4
j_call: TRBJ2-3
clone_size: -
d_call: -
cdr3_aa: CASSSPSDLTDTQYF
cdr3_nt: TGTGCCAGCAGCTCCCCTAGCGACCTCACAGATACGCAGTATTTT

v_call: TRBV11-2
j_call: TRBJ2-7
clone_size: -
d_call: -
cdr3_aa: CASSPPGRGSLYEQYF
cdr3_nt: TGTGCCAGCAGCCCCCCGGGCAGGGGTTCCCTCTACGAGCAGTACTTC

v_call: TRBV7-9
j_call: TRBJ2-5
clone_size: -
d_call: TRBD2
cdr3_aa: CASSSSGSETQYF
cdr3_nt: TGTGCCAGCAGCTCTAGCGGGAGCGAGACCCAGTACTTC

v_call: TRBV10-1
j_call: TRBJ2-6
clone_size: -
d_call: -
cdr3_aa: CASSESLTGANVLTF
cdr3_nt: TGCGCCAGCAGTGAGTCGCTCACTGGGGCCAACGTCCTGACTTTC

v_call: TRBV13
j_call: TRBJ1-2
clone_size: -
d_call: -
cdr3_aa: CASSRGVSYGYTF
cdr3_nt: TGTGCCAGCAGCCGGGGGGTTTCCTATGGCTACACCTTC

v_call: TRBV28
j_call: TRBJ2-7
clone_size: few
d_call: TRBD2
cdr3_aa: CASSFPLRDSGRPRSYEQYF
cdr3_nt: TGTGCCAGCAGTTTCCCCCTCAGGGATAGCGGGAGGCCCAGGTCCTACGAGCAGTACTTC

v_call: TRBV28
j_call: TRBJ1-4
clone_size: -
d_call: -
cdr3_aa: CASSRTVTTNEKLFF
cdr3_nt: TGTGCCAGCAGCCGGACAGTCACAACTAATGAAAAACTGTTTTTT

v_call: TRBV28
j_call: TRBJ2-3
clone_size: once
d_call: TRBD1
cdr3_aa: CASSTLGGSPTDTQYF
cdr3_nt: TGTGCCAGCAGCACCCTAGGGGGCTCCCCCACAGATACGCAGTATTTT

v_call: TRBV4-2
j_call: TRBJ2-7
clone_size: few
d_call: -
cdr3_aa: CASSRDQGNPYEQYF
cdr3_nt: TGTGCCAGCAGCCGAGATCAGGGGAACCCCTACGAGCAGTACTTC

v_call: TRBV28
j_call: TRBJ2-7
clone_size: once
d_call: TRBD1
cdr3_aa: CASSSPGQGSYEQYF
cdr3_nt: TGTGCCAGCAGTTCCCCGGGACAGGGCTCCTACGAGCAGTACTTC

v_call: TRBV28
j_call: TRBJ2-3
clone_size: -
d_call: TRBD2
cdr3_aa: CASRGRAGVSDTQYF
cdr3_nt: TGTGCCAGCCGGGGGAGAGCGGGAGTCTCGGATACGCAGTATTTT

v_call: TRBV27
j_call: TRBJ2-3
clone_size: -
d_call: TRBD2
cdr3_aa: CASSKLAVTDTQYF
cdr3_nt: TGTGCCAGCAGTAAACTAGCGGTCACAGATACGCAGTATTTT

v_call: TRBV6-5
j_call: TRBJ1-2
clone_size: -
d_call: -
cdr3_aa: CASSYGRYIGYTF
cdr3_nt: TGTGCCAGCAGTTACGGACGGTATATTGGCTACACCTTC